These 29 T cell receptor beta chains share one sample of origin, sequenced in a study of CD8+CD57+ T cells in acquired aplastic anemia. Profiling of TCR beta VDJ combinations and CDR3 sequences used genomic DNA as template. TCRdb reanalysed the reads using MiXCR and keeps one entry per CDR3 protein. Of hundreds of thousands of distinct CDR3 sequences in the sample, 55% to 70% were seen once. Sample: sorted CD4+, CD8+, or CD8+CD57+ T cells (not recorded which) from PBMCs. These receptors all come from a human donor in good health, serving as a control.

The chain has TRBV20-1 and TRBJ1-6; D gene uncertain. This CDR3 is 12 amino acids long. Germline-derived CDR1 and CDR2 are DFQATT and SNEGSKA (reference sequence). V lost 4 bases and J 13 bases, leaving 14 bases between the germline ends. The CDR3 loop reads CSAIQPNYPLHF. CDR3 DNA: TGCAGTGCTATACAGCCTAATTACCCCCTCCACTTT.

The chain recombines TRBV10-3 with TRBJ1-3; no clear D gene. The CDR3 loop spans 12 amino acids. Looked up from germline, CDR1 is ENHRY and CDR2 is SYGVKD. V shed 2 bases and J shed 5 bases, with 4 bases lying between them. The DNA for the CDR3 is TGTGCCATCAGTGAGCAGAGAAACACCATATATTTT. Its translation is CAISEQRNTIYF.

About this clonotype: This may be a read error, as it is one base from a much larger clone. The chain combines TRBV6-2 or TRBV6-3 with TRBJ2-7, with a possible D match to TRBD1 (6 bases). The ends were cut back, 6 bases at V and 7 bases at J, with 10 bases in the middle. The CDR3 has 11 amino acids. Germline CDR1 is MNHEY and CDR2 is SVGEGT. Here the CDR3 reads CASRMQGEQYF. The CDR3 DNA reads TGTGCCAGCAGAATGCAGGGGGAGCAGTACTTC.

The table lists this clonotype with many counts. This chain connects TRBV6-1 to TRBJ1-5; the match to TRBD1 covers 7 bases. V lost 4 bases and J lost 11; bases outside the gene matches: 11. Germline lookup yields CDR1 MNHNS and CDR2 SASEGT. CDR3 length: 14 residues. Here the CDR3 reads CASSVDRSNRAQHF. CDR3 nucleotides: TGTGCCAGCAGTGTGGACAGGTCAAATCGAGCCCAGCATTTT.

To note about this clonotype: At one of its ends the junction is not consistent with the germline gene, which may arise from a read error. This sequence joins TRBV10-2 and TRBJ2-1; 8 bases are shared with TRBD1. This CDR3 region has 15 residues. From germline, CDR1 is WSHSY and CDR2 SAAADI. CDR3 DNA: TGTGCCAGCAGCGAAGGGACAGGAACCTACAATGAGCAGTTCTTC. It specifies CASSEGTGTYNEQFF.

About this clonotype: One base away lies a much larger clone, so this may be a sequencing read error. The genes are TRBV6-1 and TRBJ2-7, with D perhaps matching TRBD1 (6 bases). The CDR3 length is 14 residues. Germline CDR1 is MNHNS and CDR2 is SASEGT. The CDR3 DNA is TGTGCCTGCAGTGAGCTAAACAGGGTCTACGAGCAGTACTTC. Translating gives CACSELNRVYEQYF.

The V gene is TRBV19, the J gene TRBJ2-2; no clear D. Germline CDR1 LNHDA, CDR2 SQIVND (reference sequence). The CDR3 loop spans 10 amino acids. V lost 6 bases, J lost 7 bases, and 3 bases lay in between. Written as DNA, the CDR3 is TGTGCCAGTAGACACGGGGAGCTGTTTTTT. Its protein is CASRHGELFF. Complete variable domain (other parts from reference TRBV19 and TRBJ2-2): DGGITQSPKYLFRKEGQNVTLSCEQNLNHDAMYWYRQDPGQGLRLIYYSQIVNDFQKGDIAEGYSVSREKKESFPLTVTSAQKNPTAFYLCASRHGELFFGEGSRLTVL.

With regard to this clonotype: A junction end diverges from the germline sequence, so it may reflect a read error. V is TRBV15 and J is TRBJ1-1; D unresolved. This CDR3 has 14 residues. Germline V gene data show CDR1 as LNHNV and CDR2 as YYDKDF (reference sequence). The chain's CDR3 is CASSRNAGGAEAFF. CDR3 sequence (DNA): TGTGCCAGCAGCAGGAATGCCGGAGGAGCTGAAGCTTTCTTT.

The V and J genes are TRBV13 and TRBJ2-5, with D perhaps TRBD2 (5 bases). The DNA matches TRBJ2-7 better at its end, which makes the J call doubtful. Per the germline V gene, CDR1 is PRHDT and CDR2 is FYEKMQ (reference sequence). This CDR3 region has 14 residues. The CDR3 DNA follows: TGTGCCAGCAGCTTACCCGGGATCTCCTACGAGCAGTACTTC. This encodes CASSLPGISYEQYF.

A word on this clonotype: The CDR3 does not end in the conserved phenylalanine or tryptophan, so this is likely a read error. No DNA is shown, since the ends of the CDR3 on it are uncertain; the CDR3 is the one TCRdb lists. V usage is TRBV9 and J usage is TRBJ2-7. CDR1 is SGDLS, CDR2 YYNGEE, per germline. The CDR3 is made up of 13 amino acids, end residues included. CDR3 sequence: CASSVEVETTDTL.

This clonotype was seen ten or more times. This chain uses TRBV30 with TRBJ2-1; the match to TRBD2 covers 8 bases. V gave up 0 bases and J gave up 12 bases; unmatched junction bases: 4. Germline values: CDR1 GTSNPN, CDR2 SVGIG (reference sequence). The CDR3 extends over 12 amino acids. The CDR3 nucleotides are TGTGCCTGGAGTGTAAGCGGGGGAGGGCAGTTCTTC. It translates to CAWSVSGGGQFF.

Comments on this clonotype: A junction end diverges from the germline sequence, so it may reflect a read error. This chain links TRBV2 with TRBJ2-7; either TRBD1 or TRBD2 may fit D (5 bases each). Germline V lookup: CDR1 SNHLY, CDR2 FYNNEI. The CDR3 has 14 amino acids. For the CDR3, the DNA is TGCGCCAGCAGCTGGCCAGGGACCTCCTACGGGGAGTACTTC. As protein: CASSWPGTSYGEYF. Based on the CDR3 plus reference TRBV2 and TRBJ2-7, the full variable domain is EPEVTQTPSHQVTQMGQEVILRCVPISNHLYFYWYRQILGQKVEFLVSFYNNEISEKSEIFDDQFSVERPDGSNFTLKIRSTKLEDSAMYFCASSWPGTSYGEYFGPGTRLTVT.

A single count supports this clonotype. The rearrangement joins TRBV7-6 to TRBJ2-1, with a weak D call TRBD1 (5 bases). V was clipped by 4 bases and J by 4 bases, with 14 bases between them. The CDR3 is 15 residues long. The germline V gene has CDR1 SGHVS and CDR2 FNYEAQ. CDR3 protein: CASSSTDSRYNEQFF. CDR3 nucleotide sequence: TGTGCCAGCAGCTCGACAGATTCTCGATACAATGAGCAGTTCTTC. The complete variable domain, with remaining parts taken from reference TRBV7-6 and TRBJ2-1, reads GAGVSQSPRYKVTKRGQDVALRCDPISGHVSLYWYRQALGQGPEFLTYFNYEAQQDKSGLPNDRFSAERPEGSISTLTIQRTEQRDSAMYRCASSSTDSRYNEQFFGPGTRLTVL.

The CDR3 DNA follows: TGCGCCAGCAGCTGGTCCGGTCGGGAAGGCTACGAGCAGTACTTC. Residues: CASSWSGREGYEQYF. The chain links TRBV5-1 to TRBJ2-7; D might be TRBD2 (5 bases). Germline values: CDR1 SGHRS, CDR2 YFSETQ. The CDR3 extends over 15 amino acids. Trimming cost V 3 bases and J 3 bases, with 16 bases left between them.

Concerning this clonotype itself: Relative to the germline gene, one junction end is altered; a read error may explain this. The chain combines TRBV5-1 with TRBJ1-2; 7 nucleotides match TRBD1. Germline V lookup: CDR1 SGHRS, CDR2 YFSETQ. The CDR3 length is 14 residues. In nucleotides, the CDR3 is TGTGCCAGCAGGTCCAGGGGGAATGGCTCTGGCTACACCTTC. It yields the protein CASRSRGNGSGYTF.

J is TRBJ2-1 and V is TRBV29-1, with D hard to call. Germline CDR1 is SQVTM and CDR2 is ANQGSEA. The CDR3 length is 13 residues. V lost 7 bases to trimming and J lost 5 bases, with 15 bases between them. The CDR3 loop is CSAHWSAHNEQFF. CDR3 coding DNA: TGCAGCGCTCACTGGTCAGCGCACAATGAGCAGTTCTTC.

With regard to this clonotype: Germline is not matched at one junction end, which may reflect a read error. This sequence joins TRBV10-3 and TRBJ2-1; TRBD2 matches at 8 bases. Germline V gene lookup returns CDR1 ENHRY and CDR2 SYGVKD. This CDR3 spans 14 amino acids. CDR3 sequence: CAIRAGDDPNAQFF. CDR3 bases: TGTGCCATCAGAGCGGGGGACGATCCCAATGCGCAGTTCTTC.

This clonotype was detected ten times or more. V gene TRBV12-3 or TRBV12-4 combines with J gene TRBJ1-2; the D gene is possibly TRBD1 (6 bases). The V end lost 8 bases, the J end lost 4 bases, and 20 bases lay between the germline ends. This CDR3 has 15 residues. The CDR3: CASSGNRAGVYGYTF. In DNA, the CDR3 is TGTGCCAGCTCAGGAAACAGGGCGGGCGTCTATGGCTACACCTTC.

The sample holds many counts of this clonotype. This sequence joins TRBV9 and TRBJ1-1; a weak D match, TRBD1 (5 bases). Trimming stripped 0 bases from V and 4 bases from J, with 10 bases between. The V gene's germline CDR1 is SGDLS and CDR2 YYNGEE. This CDR3 is built from 14 residues. As DNA, the CDR3 is TGTGCCAGCAGCGTAGCTACTGGGGCCACTGAAGCTTTCTTT. It translates to CASSVATGATEAFF.

On this clonotype itself: The junction differs from germline at one of its ends, possibly a read error. The chain joins TRBV6-2 or TRBV6-3 to TRBJ1-2; 7 nucleotides line up with TRBD1. This CDR3 contains 17 residues. CDR1 and CDR2 from the germline V gene are MNHEY and SVGEGT. The DNA for the CDR3 is TGTGCCATCAGTTCTTACACGCCCAGGGGGAATAACTATGGCTACACCTTC. As protein: CAISSYTPRGNNYGYTF.

The chain recombines TRBV12-3 or TRBV12-4 with TRBJ1-6, with D hard to call. The CDR3 runs to 14 residues. Trimming took 6 bases from V and 5 from J, leaving 11 bases between them. The CDR3 DNA follows: TGTGCCAGCAGCCCCGACACGAATAATTCACCCCTCCACTTT. This gives the protein CASSPDTNNSPLHF.

The chain is built from TRBV4-3 and TRBJ2-6, with TRBD1 matching over 7 bases. CDR3 length: 15 amino acids. The germline V gene encodes CDR1 LGHNA and CDR2 YSLEER. Trimming at V came to 1 base and at J to 4 bases, leaving 1 base not matched to a gene. The chain's CDR3 is CASSQAGQGANVLTF. The CDR3 DNA reads TGCGCCAGCAGCCAAGCGGGACAGGGGGCCAACGTCCTGACTTTC.

Only a few counts were recorded for this clonotype. The V gene is TRBV10-3, the J gene TRBJ2-7; D could derive from TRBD1 or TRBD2 (5 bases each). The CDR3 totals 14 residues. V was cut by 3 bases and J by 3 bases, with 12 bases left in between. The V gene's germline CDR1 is ENHRY and CDR2 SYGVKD. This CDR3 reads CAISEGTELYEQYF. The CDR3 nucleotides read TGTGCCATCAGTGAAGGGACGGAACTCTACGAGCAGTACTTC.

The V gene is TRBV5-4, the J gene TRBJ2-2, with 7 bases lining up with TRBD1. J gave up 9 bases and V 4 bases, and 9 bases lay outside the gene matches. CDR1 and CDR2 from the germline V gene are SGHNT and YYREEE (reference sequence). The CDR3 is 14 residues long. The CDR3 DNA is TGTGCCAGCAGCGTAGACAGGGTTGTTCGGGAGCTGTTTTTT. Protein sequence: CASSVDRVVRELFF.

The gene calls are TRBV20-1 and TRBJ2-4; D remains ambiguous. Trimming pared 3 bases from V and 3 bases from J, leaving 15 bases between. The V gene's germline CDR1 is DFQATT and CDR2 SNEGSKA (reference sequence). The CDR3 covers 15 residues. Here the CDR3 reads CSASLGTQSKNIQYF. Here the CDR3 DNA reads TGCAGTGCTAGCTTAGGTACACAGAGCAAAAACATTCAGTACTTC.

A note on this clonotype: The junction departs from germline at one end; a sequencing error may be responsible. This chain joins TRBV2 and TRBJ1-1; tentatively, D is TRBD1 (5 bases). The germline gives CDR1 SNHLY, CDR2 FYNNEI. CDR3 length equals 11 residues. CDR3 in amino acids: CATRVRAQHFF. The CDR3 DNA sequence: TGTGCCACCCGGGTCAGGGCTCAGCATTTCTTC.

The V call is TRBV12-3 or TRBV12-4, the J call TRBJ1-2, with D possibly TRBD1 on 6 matching bases. With 2 bases removed from V and 0 bases from J, the gap between germline ends came to 13 bases. This CDR3 is built from 16 residues. CDR3 sequence: CASSLFWSGANYGYTF. In DNA, the CDR3 is TGTGCCAGCAGTTTATTCTGGTCAGGGGCTAACTATGGCTACACCTTC.

The table lists this clonotype with a count of one. This rearrangement joins TRBV7-3 to TRBJ2-7, with D uncertain. Looked up from germline, CDR1 is SGHTA and CDR2 is FQGTGA. The CDR3 length is 14 residues. With 6 bases removed from V and 2 bases from J, the gap between germline ends came to 14 bases. The DNA of the CDR3 is TGTGCCAGCAGTGTCTGGGCCCCAGCCTACGAGCAGTACTTC. Translating gives CASSVWAPAYEQYF.

This clonotype was picked up many times. The chain combines TRBV12-3 or TRBV12-4 with TRBJ2-7; 7 positions agree with TRBD1. V was pared by 6 bases and J by 7 bases, with 18 bases of the junction left unmatched. The CDR3 is made up of 16 amino acids. CDR3 sequence: CASRRDPWGQTGEQYF. The DNA of the CDR3 is TGTGCCAGCAGAAGAGATCCGTGGGGACAGACGGGAGAGCAGTACTTC.